Presented here are 23 T cell receptor beta chains from one specimen sequenced in a study of blood T cell repertoires in COVID-19. The repertoire was sequenced with immunoSEQ multiplex PCR; TCRdb's copy has only in-frame clones and lacks some. The table has about 150,000 clones, 70% to 90% seen once. Sample: peripheral blood. These receptors were collected from a woman of 80 years or more with COVID-19, enrolled during active disease.

This chain uses TRBV25-1 with TRBJ1-1; D not certain. Germline V gives CDR1 MGHDK, CDR2 SYGVNS. V lost 2 bases and J 7 bases, leaving 11 bases between the germline ends. This CDR3 is 13 amino acids long. The CDR3 reads CASSEPGFYEAFF. The CDR3 DNA sequence: TGTGCCAGCAGTGAACCCGGTTTTTATGAAGCTTTCTTT.

This clone was seen a single time. The chain recombines TRBV4-3 with TRBJ1-4; 8 bases agree with TRBD1. The V gene's germline CDR1 is LGHNA and CDR2 YSLEER. This CDR3 has 16 residues. Germline trimming cut 5 bases from V and 3 bases from J; bases unmatched to any gene: 8. CDR3 nucleotides: TGCGCCAGCAGCAAGCGACAGGGGATGGCTAATGAAAAACTGTTTTTT. Translation: CASSKRQGMANEKLFF.

This sequence joins TRBV5-6 and TRBJ2-7; D perhaps matches TRBD2 (5 bases). This CDR3 spans 17 amino acids. Germline V gene data show CDR1 as SGHDT and CDR2 as YYEEEE. Trimming shortened V by 1 base and J by 3 bases, and 20 bases separated the two germline ends. DNA for the CDR3: TGTGCCAGCAGCTTGAGGTATCGGGAAGGTGGCATCTACGAGCAGTACTTC. Amino acid sequence: CASSLRYREGGIYEQYF.

V and J are TRBV4-1 and TRBJ2-5; no reliable D call. The CDR3 length is 16 residues. CDR1 MGHRA and CDR2 YSYEKL come from the germline V gene. The ends were cut back, 0 bases at V and 3 bases at J, with 14 bases in the middle. The CDR3 DNA sequence: TGCGCCAGCAGCCAAGAAGTCGGAGCGCTTGAAGAGACCCAGTACTTC. Protein product: CASSQEVGALEETQYF.

The chain combines TRBV11-3 with TRBJ2-3; maybe TRBD2 (6 bases). V lost 5 bases and J 2 bases, leaving 11 bases between the germline ends. The CDR3 spans 14 residues. The germline V gene has CDR1 SGHNT and CDR2 YENEEA. The CDR3 reads CASSPGGNTDTQYF. For the CDR3, the DNA is TGTGCCAGCAGCCCCGGCGGGAACACAGATACGCAGTATTTT.

This chain connects TRBV12-3 or TRBV12-4 to TRBJ1-1; TRBD1 agrees at 8 bases. The CDR3 sequence is 13 residues long. V was clipped by 4 bases and J by 5 bases; unmatched bases: 3. The CDR3 sequence: CASSSTGGTEAFF. The CDR3 region has the DNA TGTGCCAGCAGTTCTACAGGGGGTACTGAAGCTTTCTTT.

In its sample, this clone was seen once. This sequence joins TRBV5-1 and TRBJ2-2, with 9 positions matching TRBD2. J gave up 1 base and V 4 bases, and 5 bases lay outside the gene matches. This CDR3 region has 16 residues. Germline lookup yields CDR1 SGHRS and CDR2 YFSETQ. The CDR3: CASSSLAGMNTGELFF. CDR3 nucleotide sequence: TGCGCCAGCAGCAGCCTAGCGGGAATGAACACCGGGGAGCTGTTTTTT.

This clone was counted a few times. Other nucleotide sequences from this sample produce the same CDR3. The V gene is TRBV14, the J gene TRBJ1-2, with D unresolved. Per the germline V gene, CDR1 is SGHDN and CDR2 is FVKESK. This CDR3 has 13 residues. V was shortened by 2 bases and J by 0 bases, with 4 bases between the two germline ends. CDR3 DNA: TGTGCCAGCAGCCAACAAACTAACTATGGCTACACCTTC. Its translation: CASSQQTNYGYTF.

V is TRBV11-2 and J is TRBJ1-1; D call uncertain. Trimming took 1 base from V and 4 from J, leaving 13 bases between them. This CDR3 has 15 amino acids. Germline V gene lookup returns CDR1 SGHAT and CDR2 FQNNGV. The CDR3 DNA sequence: TGTGCCAGCAGCTTAGGGTCCGGGGTGGGCACTGAAGCTTTCTTT. Translating gives CASSLGSGVGTEAFF.

The rearrangement links TRBV7-9 to TRBJ1-4; 9 bases fit TRBD1. Germline-derived CDR1 and CDR2 are SEHNR and FQNEAQ (reference sequence). The CDR3 totals 16 residues. The V segment lost 2 bases and the J segment 9 bases; nucleotides outside the gene matches: 10. The CDR3 loop is CASSLTGTGQSQKLFF. The DNA for the CDR3 is TGTGCCAGCAGCTTAACGGGGACAGGGCAATCGCAAAAACTGTTTTTT.

The table lists this clone with a few counts. V gene TRBV4-1 combines with J gene TRBJ1-6, with D perhaps matching TRBD1 (5 bases). V was clipped by 1 base and J by 7 bases, with 11 bases between them. Germline CDR1 MGHRA, CDR2 YSYEKL. The CDR3 consists of 15 residues. The CDR3, as DNA: TGCGCCAGCAGCCAAGGGGACGGGAGGAATTCACCCCTCCACTTT. Encoded protein: CASSQGDGRNSPLHF.

This clone was seen only a few times. The chain uses TRBV5-1 and TRBJ2-7; 9 bases map to TRBD2. V lost 0 bases to trimming and J lost 6 bases; unmatched junction nucleotides: 4. The CDR3 is 14 amino acids. Germline CDR1 SGHRS, CDR2 YFSETQ. The CDR3 DNA is TGCGCCAGCAGCTTGGGGACTAGCGCAGGCGAGCAGTACTTC. Residues: CASSLGTSAGEQYF.

The rearrangement links TRBV9 to TRBJ1-1; D unresolved. Deletions cut 0 bases from V and 4 bases from J, with 13 bases between. There are 15 residues in the CDR3. Germline V gene lookup returns CDR1 SGDLS and CDR2 YYNGEE. The CDR3 nucleotides read TGTGCCAGCAGCGTAGTCGGAGGGTTAGGCACTGAAGCTTTCTTT. Translating gives CASSVVGGLGTEAFF.

The chain joins TRBV5-1 to TRBJ2-1; 13 bases map to TRBD2. The CDR3 runs to 16 residues. The V gene end was trimmed by 1 base and the J gene end by 9 bases; junction bases not matched to a gene: 7. Germline CDR1 SGHRS, CDR2 YFSETQ. CDR3 amino acids: CASSLLTSGRTSEQFF. CDR3 nucleotides: TGCGCCAGCAGCTTGCTGACTAGCGGGAGGACCTCTGAGCAGTTCTTC.

The V gene is TRBV4-1, the J gene TRBJ1-2, with 7 nucleotides matching TRBD1. Trimming removed 4 bases from V and 4 bases from J; junction bases left unmatched: 6. Per the germline V gene, CDR1 is MGHRA and CDR2 is YSYEKL. CDR3 size: 14 residues. The CDR3 region is CASSRGQNIYGYTF. The CDR3 DNA follows: TGCGCCAGCAGCCGGGGACAGAATATCTATGGCTACACCTTC.

V and J are TRBV28 and TRBJ2-7; TRBD1 aligns across 7 bases. Trimming took 7 bases from V and 4 from J; bases not matched to a gene: 4. This CDR3 is built from 12 residues. CDR1 is MDHEN and CDR2 is SYDVKM in the germline V gene. The CDR3 protein is CASNRGRYEQYF. The CDR3 DNA sequence: TGTGCCAGCAACAGGGGACGATACGAGCAGTACTTC.

V gene TRBV7-2 combines with J gene TRBJ2-3; 13 bases are a match to TRBD2. The CDR3 is made up of 15 amino acids. Germline-derived CDR1 and CDR2 are SGHTA and FQGNSA. The V gene end was trimmed by 4 bases and the J gene end by 6 bases; junction bases not matched to a gene: 4. For the CDR3, the DNA is TGTGCCAGCAGCTCCGGACTAGCGGGGGTGGATACGCAGTATTTT. Its translation is CASSSGLAGVDTQYF.

This sequence joins TRBV6-5 and TRBJ2-1; no firm D call. This CDR3 has 15 residues. V lost 5 bases and J 4 bases, leaving 15 bases between the germline ends. CDR1 is MNHEY, CDR2 SVGAGI, per germline. In DNA, the CDR3 is TGTGCCAGCAGTACCCGGGTCTCCTTTTACAATGAGCAGTTCTTC. It encodes CASSTRVSFYNEQFF.

The rearrangement joins TRBV11-2 to TRBJ2-1; TRBD2 aligns across 10 bases. V gave up 1 base and J gave up 3 bases; unmatched junction bases: 3. The CDR3 has 16 residues. Germline lookup yields CDR1 SGHAT and CDR2 FQNNGV. CDR3 DNA sequence: TGTGCCAGCAGCTTAGCCCGGACTAGCGGCTACAATGAGCAGTTCTTC. Amino acids: CASSLARTSGYNEQFF.

V usage is TRBV13 and J usage is TRBJ2-7; no clear D. V lost 5 bases and J 6 bases, leaving 23 bases between the germline ends. The CDR3 is 16 residues long. Looked up from germline, CDR1 is PRHDT and CDR2 is FYEKMQ (reference sequence). The CDR3 DNA reads as TGTGCCAGCAGCATCCACTTAGGTAGCCCGCCTTTCGAGCAGTACTTC. Translation gives CASSIHLGSPPFEQYF.

The V gene is TRBV15, the J gene TRBJ1-5, with D unclear. The V end lost 0 bases, the J end lost 3 bases, and 6 bases lay between the germline ends. From germline, CDR1 is LNHNV and CDR2 YYDKDF (reference sequence). This CDR3 has 14 amino acids. CDR3 in DNA: TGTGCCACCAGCAGAGATCGTCTCAATCAGCCCCAGCATTTT. Translated: CATSRDRLNQPQHF.

The chain has TRBV27 and TRBJ1-3; the D is unclear. Germline CDR1 reads MNHEY; CDR2 reads SMNVEV (reference sequence). The CDR3 has 17 residues. Trimming took 1 base from V and 5 from J, leaving 18 bases between them. This CDR3 is CASSLLRRKIQRNTIYF. For the CDR3, the DNA is TGTGCCAGCAGTTTATTGAGGCGGAAAATACAAAGAAACACCATATATTTT.

This clone was recorded only once. The gene calls are TRBV14 and TRBJ2-1; D might be TRBD2 (5 bases). CDR1 and CDR2 from the germline V gene are SGHDN and FVKESK. Trimming took 3 bases from V and 0 from J, leaving 12 bases between them. The CDR3 extends over 16 amino acids. The CDR3 loop is CASSHIGVHSYNEQFF. The DNA for the CDR3 is TGTGCCAGCAGCCACATCGGGGTCCACTCCTACAATGAGCAGTTCTTC.